This T cell receptor beta chain was observed in a study of CD8+ T cells in alopecia areata. Extraction and reverse transcription of RNA yielded cDNA as the sequencing template. Libraries were prepared by immunoSEQ multiplex PCR; TCRdb keeps only in-frame clonotypes and omits some of them. The data contain about 110,000 clones, 59% of them seen just once; the ten biggest clones take up 20% to 25%. This clone has just one count. Its antigen is still unknown. It was from PBMCs that CD4+ and CD8+ T cells were sorted. Study-level results: Researchers reported that TCR sharing among patients proved less clear than in mice, possibly HLA-linked. Normal skin's resident alphabeta T cells are also sequenced in scalp samples. Lesional scalp, especially alopecia totalis/universalis, showed higher clonality than normal scalp.

Sequencing was done on a sample of CD8+ T cells sorted from blood. The clonotype originates from a human donor in good health.

CDR3 sequence: CASSSAGEETQYF. The CDR3 DNA reads TGCGCCAGCAGTTCCGCGGGGGAAGAGACCCAGTACTTC. The rearrangement joins TRBV5-1 to TRBJ2-5; 7 bases match TRBD2. Trimming at V came to 5 bases and at J to 3 bases, leaving 4 bases not matched to a gene. The CDR3 consists of 13 residues. Looked up from germline, CDR1 is SGHRS and CDR2 is YFSETQ.